This T cell receptor beta chain comes out of a study of T cell responses to AZD1222 COVID-19 vaccine. General study findings and limits: Recipients of AZD1222 seropositive at baseline numbered only five or six. Only after the peak T cell response were repertoires sampled.

Of note for this clone: Its cognate antigen is unknown.

V gave up 5 bases and J gave up 7 bases, with 14 bases separating them. Germline V gives CDR1 MNHEY, CDR2 SMNVEV (reference sequence). CDR3 length: 13 residues. Assay: immunoSEQ multiplex PCR; the TCRdb copy retains only in-frame clones and omits some. Found here are about 100,000 clones, over 85% of them singletons; the top ten hold roughly 2%. This clonotype was sampled from an adult in good health. The specimen was peripheral blood, collected on day 0 of AZD1222 vaccination. This chain connects TRBV27 to TRBJ1-1; D not certain. In DNA, the CDR3 is TGTGCCAGCAGTCCCCGGGTTGAGGGTGAAGCTTTCTTT. It encodes CASSPRVEGEAFF.